The clone carrying this T cell receptor (beta chain) was detected only once. Its antigen remains unidentified. Whether given at about 4 or about 12 weeks, second doses were pooled. V was shortened by 0 bases and J by 0 bases, with 4 bases between the two germline ends. Germline values: CDR1 SGHDT, CDR2 YYEEEE. The CDR3 is made up of 14 amino acids. This sample was taken from a study of T cell responses to AZD1222 COVID-19 vaccine. Study observations and caveats: No repertoire was sampled before or during the peak T cell response, only after it. Spike-specific TCR breadth and depth were elevated following two AZD1222 doses.

The method was immunoSEQ multiplex PCR; TCRdb's version includes in-frame clones alone and lacks a portion of them. The table lists 100,000 to 150,000 clones, just under 95% of them singletons. The TCR sequence derives from an adult who received the AZD1222 COVID-19 vaccine. The specimen was peripheral blood, collected 28 days after the second AZD1222 dose. The V call is TRBV5-6, the J call TRBJ2-1; D remains ambiguous. The CDR3 protein is CASSLGSSYNEQFF. The CDR3, as DNA: TGTGCCAGCAGCTTGGGTTCCTCCTACAATGAGCAGTTCTTC.